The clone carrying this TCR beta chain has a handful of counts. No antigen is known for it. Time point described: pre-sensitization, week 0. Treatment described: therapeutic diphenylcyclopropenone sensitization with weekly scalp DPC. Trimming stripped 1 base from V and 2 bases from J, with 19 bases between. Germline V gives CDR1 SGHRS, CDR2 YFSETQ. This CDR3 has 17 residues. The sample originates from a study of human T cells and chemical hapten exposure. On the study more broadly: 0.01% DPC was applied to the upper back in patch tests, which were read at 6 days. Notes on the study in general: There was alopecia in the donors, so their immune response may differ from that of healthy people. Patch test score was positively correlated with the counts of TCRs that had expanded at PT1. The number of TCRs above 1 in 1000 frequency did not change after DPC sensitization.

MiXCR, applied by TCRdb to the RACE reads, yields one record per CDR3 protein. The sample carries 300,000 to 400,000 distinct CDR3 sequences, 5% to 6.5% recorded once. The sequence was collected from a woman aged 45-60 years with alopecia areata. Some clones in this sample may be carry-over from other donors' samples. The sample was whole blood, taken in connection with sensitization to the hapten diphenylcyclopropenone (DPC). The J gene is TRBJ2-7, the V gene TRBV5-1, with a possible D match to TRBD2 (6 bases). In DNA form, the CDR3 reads TGCGCCAGCAGCTTGTCGTTGCCCGGGAGCCAGCCCTACGAGCAGTACTTC. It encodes CASSLSLPGSQPYEQYF.